These 5 T cell receptor beta chains came from one sample sequenced in a study of blood T cell repertoires in COVID-19. Libraries were prepared by immunoSEQ multiplex PCR; TCRdb keeps only in-frame clonotypes and omits some of them. The repertoire holds under 300,000 clones, about 88% seen once, with more than 0.95% in the top ten. Material for sequencing was peripheral blood. All receptors derive from a woman in her thirties or forties who had recovered from COVID-19.

The genes are TRBV6-5 and TRBJ1-3, with 8 bases that match TRBD1. V shed 7 bases and J 4 bases; nucleotides not matched to a gene: 6. The germline CDR1 and CDR2 sequences are MNHEY and SVGAGI. The CDR3 loop spans 14 amino acids. CDR3 in amino acids: CASKAGGGGNTIYF. CDR3 coding DNA: TGTGCCAGCAAAGCAGGGGGCGGAGGAAACACCATATATTTT.

This chain connects TRBV19 to TRBJ1-4; tentatively, D is TRBD1 (5 bases). The germline CDR1 and CDR2 sequences are LNHDA and SQIVND (reference sequence). V gave up 7 bases and J gave up 0 bases, with 15 bases separating them. The CDR3 extends over 16 amino acids. The CDR3 DNA reads as TGTGCCAGTAACCACGGGGGTTCGGCAACTAATGAAAAACTGTTTTTT. As protein: CASNHGGSATNEKLFF.

This chain's CDR3 is CAVGGRSGRAYEQYF. As DNA, the CDR3 is TGTGCCGTCGGGGGGAGGAGCGGGAGGGCCTACGAGCAGTACTTC. The chain links TRBV27 to TRBJ2-7; 10 bases are shared with TRBD2. V shed 11 bases, J shed 2 bases, and the junction held 12 bases outside the gene matches. In germline, CDR1 is MNHEY, CDR2 SMNVEV (reference sequence). This CDR3 has 15 amino acids.

The sample holds a few counts of this clone. The CDR3 loop is CAWSPGLAASGTQYF. The DNA for the CDR3 is TGTGCCTGGAGTCCGGGACTAGCGGCCTCCGGAACCCAGTACTTC. V gene TRBV30 combines with J gene TRBJ2-5, with 11 bases fitting TRBD2. This CDR3 region has 15 residues. J gave up 8 bases and V 2 bases, and 10 bases lay outside the gene matches. Germline V gives CDR1 GTSNPN, CDR2 SVGIG (reference sequence).

The rearrangement uses TRBV19 and TRBJ1-5, with D uncertain. The CDR3 spans 13 residues. Germline V lookup: CDR1 LNHDA, CDR2 SQIVND (reference sequence). V dropped 10 bases and J dropped 3 bases, with 13 bases sitting between them. The DNA of the CDR3 is TGTGCCACCCACGAGAGTAACAATCAGCCCCAGCATTTT. Translation: CATHESNNQPQHF.